These T cell receptor beta chains were read from a single sample in a study of blood T cells in healthy people across ages. Each CDR3 protein gets one entry after TCRdb re-called the 5' RACE reads with MiXCR. Found here are just over 800,000 distinct CDR3 sequences, approximately 65% of them singletons; the top ten hold roughly a quarter. The sample taken for sequencing was blood. The receptors here all came from a man in his thirties or forties in good health. The CDR3 runs from the conserved cysteine through the conserved F or W. The D gene is left open where the match is weak. Rows may omit the clone size; those that give it use once, few, many or a size class.

>.|TRBD1|TRBJ2-1|TRBV14
TGTGCCAGCAGCCCCCCAGGACAGGGGCTGGGCAATGAGCAGTTCTTC
CASSPPGQGLGNEQFF
>.|.|TRBJ2-6|TRBV27
TGTGCCAGCAGTTCTTTTACTGGGGCCAACGTCCTGACTTTC
CASSSFTGANVLTF
>.|.|TRBJ2-7|TRBV15
TGTGCCACCAGCAGAGTCAGGAGCCACTACGAGCAGTACTTC
CATSRVRSHYEQYF
>.|.|TRBJ2-5|TRBV2
TGTGCCAGCAGACCAGCGGTAGAGACCCAGTACTTC
CASRPAVETQYF
>.|TRBD1|TRBJ2-7|TRBV20-1
TGCAGTGCTGCGCGAGATCGGACAGGGGATTACGAGCAGTACTTC
CSAARDRTGDYEQYF
>few|TRBD1|TRBJ2-3|TRBV29-1
TGCAGCGTTGCAGTGACAGGGGGGTACACAGATACGCAGTATTTT
CSVAVTGGYTDTQYF
>.|.|TRBJ2-3|TRBV7-9
TGTGCCAGCAGCTTAGTGCCCAGGTTCGCCCCAGATACGCAGTATTTT
CASSLVPRFAPDTQYF
>once|.|TRBJ2-7|TRBV29-1
TGCAGCGCTGAAGATGGACAGAGGTACGAGCAGTACTTC
CSAEDGQRYEQYF
>.|.|TRBJ2-7|TRBV6-2/TRBV6-3
TGTGCCAGCAGCATTCCCGCGACTATCCCCTACGAGCAGTACTTC
CASSIPATIPYEQYF
>.|TRBD2|TRBJ2-4|TRBV6-5
TGTGCCAGCAGTCTCGGGGAGGGATTGAAACACATTCAGTACTTC
CASSLGEGLKHIQYF
>.|.|TRBJ2-7|TRBV27
TGTGCCAGCAGCCGGGAGGGGACAGGGATCTACGAGCAGTACTTC
CASSREGTGIYEQYF
>.|.|TRBJ1-1|TRBV28
TGTGCCAGCAGTCCAGGGCCCCTGCAGACTGAAGCTTTCTTT
CASSPGPLQTEAFF
>.|.|TRBJ1-5|TRBV4-2
TGTGCTAGCAGCCATGGCACCTACAATCAGCCCCAGCATTTT
CASSHGTYNQPQHF
>.|TRBD1|TRBJ2-5|TRBV4-3
TGCGCCAGCAGCCAAGAGGGCGAGGGGGCCCCAGAGACCCAGTACTTC
CASSQEGEGAPETQYF
>.|.|TRBJ2-1|TRBV10-3
TGTGCCATCAGTGAGACGAAACGGAGCTCCTACAATGAGCAGTTCTTC
CAISETKRSSYNEQFF
>.|.|TRBJ2-5|TRBV10-2
TGCGCCAGCAGACCGACCGAACTCCAAGAGACCCAGTACTTC
CASRPTELQETQYF
>few|.|TRBJ2-7|TRBV12-3/TRBV12-4
TGTGCCAGCAGTTTGGGAGGCATAAGCGAGCAGTACTTC
CASSLGGISEQYF
>.|.|TRBJ1-2|TRBV2
TGTGCCAGCAGACCCCTCGCCAGAGGGCTGGATGGCTACACCTTC
CASRPLARGLDGYTF
>.|TRBD2|TRBJ2-1|TRBV11-1
TGTGCCAGCAGCGCGTCGGGACTAGCGGGGAACGAGCAGTTCTTC
CASSASGLAGNEQFF
>.|TRBD2|TRBJ2-7|TRBV7-9
TGTGCCAGCAGCTTATGGGACTACCACGAGCAGTACTTC
CASSLWDYHEQYF
>.|.|TRBJ1-1|TRBV21-1
TGTGCCAGACGACAGGGGGCGAACACTGAAGCTTTCTTT
CARRQGANTEAFF
>.|.|TRBJ2-7|TRBV12-3/TRBV12-4
TGTGCCAGCAGTCCCCGGTACAGGATCTCCTACGAGCAGTACTTC
CASSPRYRISYEQYF
>.|.|TRBJ2-1|TRBV12-3/TRBV12-4
TGTGCCAGCAGTCCCGTCAATGAGCAGTTCTTC
CASSPVNEQFF
>.|.|TRBJ2-6|TRBV25-1
TGTGCCAGCAGCGACCGACAGGCCTCTGGGGCCAACGTCCTGACTTTC
CASSDRQASGANVLTF
>.|TRBD2|TRBJ2-7|TRBV20-1
TGCAGTGCTAGAGCCGCGGGGGGCGAAAGCTCCTACGAGCAGTACTTC
CSARAAGGESSYEQYF
>.|.|TRBJ2-1|TRBV20-1
TGCAGTGCTAGAGGTGGACTCACCTACAATGAGCAGTTCTTC
CSARGGLTYNEQFF
>few|TRBD2|TRBJ2-1|TRBV6-2/TRBV6-3
TGTGCCAGCAGTCTTTCCCCTAGCGGGGGGCCGAACAATGAGCAGTTCTTC
CASSLSPSGGPNNEQFF
>.|TRBD2|TRBJ2-3|TRBV12-3/TRBV12-4
TGTGCCGAGCGGGGAGTGGGCACAGATACGCAGTATTTT
CAERGVGTDTQYF
>once|TRBD2|TRBJ2-3|TRBV12-3/TRBV12-4
TGTGCCAGCAGTTTACTTGGCGGGGGGGGGCCCCGCACAGATACGCAGTATTTT
CASSLLGGGGPRTDTQYF
>.|.|TRBJ1-5|TRBV4-2
TGTACCAGCAGCCAAGAGGCCGTTAGCAATCAGCCCCAGCATTTT
CTSSQEAVSNQPQHF
>.|.|TRBJ2-7|TRBV20-1
TGCAGTGCCACAGTAGACAGGCAGTACTTC
CSATVDRQYF